This T cell receptor beta chain is from a study of T cell repertoires in cytomegalovirus infection. At the level of the study: In public TCR beta signatures, there were indications of both CMV infection and matching HLA type.

V lost 7 bases, J lost 2 bases, and 8 bases stayed unmatched. Germline V CDR1 and CDR2: MDHEN, SYDVKM. The CDR3 totals 16 residues. From the reads, TCRdb called clonotypes with MiXCR, one entry per CDR3 protein. The table records hundreds of thousands of distinct CDR3 sequences, 11% of them present only once. Whole-study findings and limits: In two of eight donors, the top clonotype was HLA-C-restricted CMV-specific. There were carriers of CMV plus the relevant HLA, and cumulative public TCR beta family frequency identified them.

This clonotype was seen many times. The target antigen is unknown. This TCR was sampled from a human donor in good health (CMV status not recorded). Some clones in this sample may be carry-over from other donors' samples. The V call is TRBV28, the J call TRBJ2-2; 9 bases agree with TRBD2. Input material: PBMCs. The CDR3 is CASILAGLANTGELFF. The CDR3 DNA reads TGTGCCAGCATCCTGGCGGGACTAGCTAACACCGGGGAGCTGTTTTTT.